Below are 26 T cell receptor beta chains sequenced from a single sample in a study of regulatory T cells in long-lasting Graves disease. Time point in this sample: newly diagnosed GD, antithyroid drugs for less than 3 months. RNA from PBMCs was the source of the TCR library. Arm-PCR with iRepertoire HTBI primers amplified the CDR3 regions for these TCR beta libraries. One entry per CDR3 protein results from TCRdb running MiXCR on the multiplex PCR reads. The data contain 200,000 to 250,000 distinct CDR3 sequences, around 20% of them singletons. These data also featured in a second study, about T cells in Graves' hyperthyroidism and ophthalmopathy.

This specimen consisted of peripheral blood mononuclear cells (PBMCs), obtained at new diagnosis, from a patient treated with antithyroid drugs. These receptors all stem from a woman aged 25 to 45 with Graves disease.

This clonotype has ten or more counts. The gene calls are TRBV28 and TRBJ2-7; D is undetermined. CDR1 is MDHEN, CDR2 SYDVKM, per germline. This CDR3 comprises 13 residues. V lost 6 bases and J lost 0, with 9 bases in between. CDR3 in amino acids: CASRTVSSYEQYF. The CDR3 DNA reads TGTGCCAGCAGGACGGTTAGCTCCTACGAGCAGTACTTC.

DNA of the CDR3: TGTGCCAGCAGCTTAGGGCGGGAAGAAATTCAAGAGACCCAGTACTTC. Encoded protein: CASSLGREEIQETQYF. The V and J genes are TRBV11-2 and TRBJ2-5; tentative D call: TRBD2 (6 bases). The germline CDR1 and CDR2 sequences are SGHAT and FQNNGV. The V and J ends lost 1 base and 2 bases respectively, with 14 bases between them. This CDR3 contains 16 residues.

The chain combines TRBV18 with TRBJ2-7; 14 positions match TRBD2. In germline, CDR1 is KGHSH, CDR2 LQKENI. J lost 6 bases, V lost 0 bases, and 4 bases had no gene match. The CDR3 totals 16 residues. For the CDR3, the DNA is TGTGCCAGCTCACCACCGGGACTAGCGGGAGCCTCCGAGCAGTACTTC. Amino acids: CASSPPGLAGASEQYF.

J is TRBJ1-1 and V is TRBV6-1; D is possibly TRBD1 (5 bases). CDR1 is MNHNS, CDR2 SASEGT, per germline. The V gene lost 5 bases and the J gene lost 11 bases, with 15 bases spanning the gap. There are 12 residues in the CDR3. CDR3 in amino acids: CASSRDGVEAFF. As DNA, the CDR3 is TGTGCCAGCAGTAGGGACGGGGTTGAGGCTTTCTTT.

This clonotype was counted ten times or more. The rearrangement joins TRBV10-3 to TRBJ1-4, with D unclear. The CDR3 contains 14 residues. The V gene's germline CDR1 is ENHRY and CDR2 SYGVKD. Trimming stripped 5 bases from V and 0 bases from J, with 7 bases between. The DNA for the CDR3 is TGTGCCATCAGTCCTTATTCAACTAATGAAAAACTGTTTTTT. Protein sequence: CAISPYSTNEKLFF.

This clonotype was detected many times. The chain uses TRBV20-1 and TRBJ1-2, with 7 bases fitting TRBD1. The CDR3 contains 13 residues. J lost 2 bases, V lost 6 bases, and 6 bases had no gene match. Looked up from germline, CDR1 is DFQATT and CDR2 is SNEGSKA (reference sequence). The CDR3 sequence is CSAPGQRNYGYTF. Here the CDR3 DNA reads TGCAGTGCCCCGGGACAGCGGAACTATGGCTACACCTTC.

Of note for this clonotype: A much larger clone is a single base away; this may be a read error. The rearrangement joins TRBV27 to TRBJ2-3; D not resolved. The V gene lost 5 bases and the J gene lost 4 bases, with 7 bases spanning the gap. The germline CDR1 and CDR2 sequences are MNHEY and SMNVEV (reference sequence). The CDR3 consists of 12 residues. This CDR3 is CASSDLSDTQYF. CDR3 coding DNA: TGTGCCAGCAGTGATCTCTCAGATACGCAGTATTTT.

Note on this clonotype: At one end the junction does not follow the germline gene, possibly because of a read error. CDR3 DNA sequence: TGTGCCAGCTCAGAAACCGGGCCCTACGAGCAGTCCTTC. Translating gives CASSETGPYEQSF. The chain carries TRBV18 and TRBJ2-7, with no clear D. Germline V gene sequence: CDR1 KGHSH, CDR2 LQKENI. The CDR3 has 13 residues.

A word on this clonotype: A far bigger clonotype differs at one base, so this is likely a read error. The rearrangement uses TRBV20-1 and TRBJ2-1; D is perhaps TRBD2 (6 bases). From germline, CDR1 is DFQATT and CDR2 SNEGSKA (reference sequence). The length of the CDR3 is 13 residues. The CDR3: CRGEDAASYEQFF. The CDR3 DNA sequence: TGCCGTGGGGAGGATGCGGCATCCTACGAGCAGTTCTTC.

The table lists this clonotype with many counts. The chain employs TRBV2 and TRBJ1-4; D ambiguous. The CDR3 is 14 amino acids. V lost 2 bases and J lost 5, with 9 bases in between. The germline CDR1 and CDR2 sequences are SNHLY and FYNNEI. CDR3 loop: CASSERGRNEKLFF. The CDR3 DNA is TGTGCCAGCAGTGAACGGGGTAGGAATGAAAAACTGTTTTTT.

The chain combines TRBV28 with TRBJ2-3; D assignment may be TRBD1 or TRBD2 (6 bases each). V was clipped by 5 bases and J by 7 bases, with 19 bases between them. The CDR3 is 15 residues long. Germline values: CDR1 MDHEN, CDR2 SYDVKM. As DNA, the CDR3 is TGTGCCAGCAGTCGCCCCCGGGGGCAAACAAATACGCAGTATTTT. Translation: CASSRPRGQTNTQYF.

This clonotype was counted between two and nine times. The junction departs from germline at one end; a sequencing error may be responsible. The chain joins TRBV7-8 to TRBJ2-2, with D possibly matching TRBD2 (5 bases). CDR1 SGHVS and CDR2 FQNEAQ come from the germline V gene. This CDR3 region has 13 residues. CDR3 nucleotide sequence: TGTGCCAGCAGCTTGCGCCATTCCGGGGAGCCGTTTTTT. Translation gives CASSLRHSGEPFF.

This clonotype appeared many times. The chain carries TRBV12-5 and TRBJ2-5; D possibly corresponds to TRBD1 (6 bases). This CDR3 is built from 16 residues. The germline V gene encodes CDR1 LGHNT and CDR2 FRNRAP. The V and J ends lost 0 bases and 0 bases respectively, with 11 bases between them. CDR3 nucleotide sequence: TGTGCTAGTGGTTTGGTACGGACAGCTTACCAAGAGACCCAGTACTTC. The encoded protein is CASGLVRTAYQETQYF.

In this sample, this clonotype turned up many times. The chain uses TRBV12-3 or TRBV12-4 and TRBJ2-1; 8 bases line up with TRBD2. J gave up 6 bases and V 4 bases, and 8 bases lay outside the gene matches. The CDR3 covers 15 residues. The CDR3 loop is CASSSLAGPPNEQFF. The CDR3 DNA reads TGTGCCAGCAGTTCCCTAGCGGGTCCCCCCAATGAGCAGTTCTTC.

This clonotype was counted at least ten times. The chain combines TRBV6-2 or TRBV6-3 with TRBJ2-3; 11 bases agree with TRBD2. With 6 bases clipped from V and 5 bases from J, the junction kept 7 bases outside the gene matches. This CDR3 is built from 15 residues. Germline CDR1 is MNHEY and CDR2 is SVGEGT. The CDR3 DNA sequence: TGTGCCAGCAGATACGCGACTAGCGGGGTAGATACGCAGTATTTT. Protein: CASRYATSGVDTQYF.

This chain links TRBV7-2 with TRBJ2-3, with 8 bases that match TRBD2. Germline V gene data show CDR1 as SGHTA and CDR2 as FQGNSA. Trimming took 3 bases from V and 4 from J; bases not matched to a gene: 9. The CDR3 has 16 amino acids. The CDR3 loop reads CASSFRAGGGADTQYF. The CDR3 DNA sequence: TGTGCCAGCAGCTTTAGGGCGGGGGGAGGGGCAGATACGCAGTATTTT.

This clonotype came up many times. The chain couples TRBV6-2 or TRBV6-3 to TRBJ2-3; D is unclear. Between the trimmed V and J ends, which lost 5 bases and 0 bases, there was a span of 18 bases. CDR3 size: 17 residues. Germline V lookup: CDR1 MNHEY, CDR2 SVGEGT. CDR3 region: CASSEEYFGRSTDTQYF. In nucleotides, the CDR3 is TGTGCCAGCAGTGAAGAGTATTTTGGCAGGAGCACAGATACGCAGTATTTT.

This clonotype occurred a few times. V and J are TRBV25-1 and TRBJ2-1; D call uncertain. CDR1 is MGHDK and CDR2 is SYGVNS in the germline V gene. V shed 4 bases and J shed 4 bases, with 11 bases lying between them. The CDR3 runs to 14 residues. CDR3 in amino acids: CASSGFPGYNEQFF. The CDR3 region has the DNA TGTGCCAGCAGTGGGTTCCCTGGTTACAATGAGCAGTTCTTC.

In DNA, the CDR3 is TGTGCCAGCAGCGTCCGCAGCGGCCTACTCAATGAGCAGTTCTTC. It codes for CASSVRSGLLNEQFF. The chain uses TRBV9 and TRBJ2-1; tentative D call: TRBD2 (5 bases). Germline CDR1 SGDLS, CDR2 YYNGEE. Trimming took 2 bases from V and 6 from J, leaving 15 bases between them. The CDR3 runs to 15 residues. Based on the CDR3 plus reference TRBV9 and TRBJ2-1, the full variable domain is DSGVTQTPKHLITATGQRVTLRCSPRSGDLSVYWYQQSLDQGLQFLIQYYNGEERAKGNILERFSAQQFPDLHSELNLSSLELGDSALYFCASSVRSGLLNEQFFGPGTRLTVL.

This clonotype showed up just a few times. The chain has TRBV27 and TRBJ1-2, with TRBD1 matching over 7 bases. CDR1 MNHEY and CDR2 SMNVEV come from the germline V gene (reference sequence). Germline trimming cut 8 bases from V and 6 bases from J; bases unmatched to any gene: 12. The CDR3 extends over 14 amino acids. CDR3 loop: CASSPVRGGHGYTF. The CDR3 nucleotides are TGTGCCAGCTCACCCGTGCGAGGGGGCCATGGCTACACCTTC.

The CDR3 spells CASPQSGDFYHDEQYF. CDR3 coding DNA: TGTGCCAGCCCCCAATCCGGAGACTTCTACCACGACGAGCAGTACTTC. The V gene is TRBV12-3 or TRBV12-4, the J gene TRBJ2-7, with D unresolved. V was clipped by 8 bases and J by 5 bases, with 25 bases between them. The CDR3 loop spans 16 amino acids.

Details on this clonotype: This likely reflects a read error, since a far larger clone is one base away. The chain links TRBV27 to TRBJ2-3, with D perhaps TRBD1 or TRBD2 (5 bases each). The DNA end lines up better with TRBJ2-7; the J call may be wrong. The V gene's germline CDR1 is MNHEY and CDR2 SMNVEV (reference sequence). The CDR3 has 16 amino acids. The CDR3: CASSRRAGTESHEQYF. DNA of the CDR3: TGTGCCAGCAGTAGACGGGCCGGGACGGAAAGCCACGAGCAGTACTTC.

In this sample, this clonotype turned up many times. The CDR3 DNA reads TGTGCCAGCAGTAGGGGTCCCTCCACAGATACGCAGTATTTT. Amino acids: CASSRGPSTDTQYF. The chain employs TRBV2 and TRBJ2-3, with D perhaps TRBD1 (5 bases). With 5 bases removed from V and 2 bases from J, the gap between germline ends came to 11 bases. This CDR3 contains 14 residues. Germline-derived CDR1 and CDR2 are SNHLY and FYNNEI. Together with reference TRBV2 and TRBJ2-3, the CDR3 gives the full variable domain: EPEVTQTPSHQVTQMGQEVILRCVPISNHLYFYWYRQILGQKVEFLVSFYNNEISEKSEIFDDQFSVERPDGSNFTLKIRSTKLEDSAMYFCASSRGPSTDTQYFGPGTRLTVL.

This clonotype was observed at least ten times. V gene TRBV5-8 combines with J gene TRBJ1-4; TRBD1 might be the D (5 bases). This CDR3 has 17 residues. V lost 0 bases, J lost 2 bases, and 14 bases lay in between. Germline CDR1 reads SGHTS; CDR2 reads YDEGEE. As DNA, the CDR3 is TGTGCCAGCAGCTTGGGGGGACTGCCGGGGACTAATGAAAAACTGTTTTTT. Amino acid sequence: CASSLGGLPGTNEKLFF.

The table lists this clonotype with many counts. V usage is TRBV28 and J usage is TRBJ1-6, with 9 bases identical to TRBD1. The CDR3 totals 15 residues. Per the germline V gene, CDR1 is MDHEN and CDR2 is SYDVKM. Trimming removed 6 bases from V and 10 bases from J; junction bases left unmatched: 10. CDR3 coding DNA: TGTGCCAGCAGACCGGGGGACAGGGAGCAATCACCCCTCCACTTT. Its protein product is CASRPGDREQSPLHF.

This chain uses TRBV19 with TRBJ1-6; weak D call: TRBD1 (6 bases). The CDR3 is 16 amino acids. From germline, CDR1 is LNHDA and CDR2 SQIVND (reference sequence). V was trimmed by 7 bases and J by 10 bases, leaving 23 bases between them. CDR3 residues: CASTDLGGALRSPLHF. CDR3 nucleotides: TGTGCCAGTACCGACCTCGGGGGGGCGTTGAGATCACCCCTCCACTTT.